This note documents a single TCR beta chain sequence. The antigen it binds to is not known. No much larger clonotype is one base removed from it; base qualities were not supplied. Collaborating institutions collected whole blood in K2EDTA tubes following their own protocols. For TCRbeta analysis, collaborators shipped samples in one of three forms: frozen whole blood, isolated PBMCs, or DNA extracted from either of those sample types. The sample originates from a study of blood T cell repertoires in COVID-19 (dated by TCRdb to 2018 to 2020). For the study in its entirety: Collaborator samples came from the United States, Italy and Spain and covered acute and convalescent phases of COVID-19. The material from the prospective study consisted of cDNA or gDNA derived from T cells, B-cell-depleted T cells, or PBMCs. Subjects who had been exposed to COVID-19, were actively infected with it, or had recovered from it provided the deeply sampled blood TCRbeta repertoires that made up the dataset. A freely available public database, intended as a resource for researchers studying the immune response to SARS-CoV-2, is where the repertoires were released. Samples came from the ongoing ImmuneRACE study (first 160 participants) plus 1,254 subjects from 6 global collaborators. The sample metadata nearly always contained a de-identified subject ID, COVID-19 status, age in years and sex. HLA class I and class II types, where available, came from metadata supplied by the sample provider rather than from assay-based typing.

CDR1 and CDR2, per the germline V gene, are KGHSH and LQKENI. There are 15 amino acids in the CDR3, from cysteine to phenylalanine inclusive. Just CDR3 DNA is preserved here, 45 bases in frame from base 1. Trimming takes 3 bases from V and 7 bases from J, and the germline ends sit 18 bases apart. Overall results and qualifications from the work: Clinical and demographic metadata were provided uncurated, with the amount varying by source and participant.

TCRbeta CDR3 regions were amplified from genomic DNA by means of the immunoSEQ Assay, a bias-controlled multiplex PCR. The original methods were these. The number of nucleated cells in each sample was estimated from the amplification of reference gene primers within the assay. To quantify the absolute abundance of each unique TCRbeta CDR3 rearrangement, sequence reads were collapsed and filtered. For each sample, productive Simpson clonality was calculated as the square root of Simpson's diversity index over productive rearrangements. TCRdb's version of the immuneACCESS table is confined to in-frame rearrangements and falls short of the full clone set. An unresolved V gene accounts for under half of the shortfall where checked; the remainder is of unknown origin. For V, J and clone size, that table is used; D and trimming come from the DNA. The sample table holds roughly 250,000 clones, of which 65% to 90% were seen once. The ten top clones hold 6% to 9.5% of the sample.

Sequencing input: peripheral blood. The receptor was isolated from a woman aged 45 to 65 with acute or convalescent COVID-19. The V gene is TRBV18 and the J gene is TRBJ1-2; TRBD1 is perhaps the D gene, given 6 matching bases. The CDR3 region has the sequence CASSPARQGLSGYTF. The nucleotides are TGTGCCAGCTCACCCGCGCGGCAGGGGCTCTCTGGCTACACCTTC.